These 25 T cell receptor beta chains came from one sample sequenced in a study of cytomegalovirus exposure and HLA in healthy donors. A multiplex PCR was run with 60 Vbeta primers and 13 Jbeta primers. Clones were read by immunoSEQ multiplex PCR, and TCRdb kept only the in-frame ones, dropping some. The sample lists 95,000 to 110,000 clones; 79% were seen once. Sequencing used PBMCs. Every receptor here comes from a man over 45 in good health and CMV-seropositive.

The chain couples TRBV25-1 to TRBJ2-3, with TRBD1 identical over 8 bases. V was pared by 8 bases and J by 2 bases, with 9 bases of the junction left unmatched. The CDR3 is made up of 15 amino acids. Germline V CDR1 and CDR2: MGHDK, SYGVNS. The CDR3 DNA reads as TGTGCCAGCGGGCAGACAGGGGCCCCCACAGATACGCAGTATTTT. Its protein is CASGQTGAPTDTQYF. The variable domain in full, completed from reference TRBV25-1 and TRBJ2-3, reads EADIYQTPRYLVIGTGKKITLECSQTMGHDKMYWYQQDPGMELHLIHYSYGVNSTEKGDLSSESTVSRIRTEHFPLTLESARPSHTSQYLCASGQTGAPTDTQYFGPGTRLTVL.

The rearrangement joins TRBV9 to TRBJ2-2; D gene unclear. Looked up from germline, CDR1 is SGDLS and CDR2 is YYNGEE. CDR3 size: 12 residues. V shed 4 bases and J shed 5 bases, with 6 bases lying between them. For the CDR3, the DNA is TGTGCCAGCAGCCTCGAGACCGGGGAGCTGTTTTTT. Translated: CASSLETGELFF.

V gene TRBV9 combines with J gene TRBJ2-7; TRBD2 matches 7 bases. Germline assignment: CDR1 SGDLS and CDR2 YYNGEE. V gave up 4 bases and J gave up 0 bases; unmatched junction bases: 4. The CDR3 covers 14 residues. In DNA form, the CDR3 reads TGTGCCAGCAGCACGACTAGCAGCTCCTACGAGCAGTACTTC. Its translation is CASSTTSSSYEQYF.

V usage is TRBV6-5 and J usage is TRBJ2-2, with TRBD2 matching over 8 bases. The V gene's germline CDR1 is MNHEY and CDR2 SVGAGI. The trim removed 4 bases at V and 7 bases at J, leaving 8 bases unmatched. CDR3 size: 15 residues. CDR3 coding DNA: TGTGCCAGCAGTTTAGGACTAGCCTTCATCGGGGAGCTGTTTTTT. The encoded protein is CASSLGLAFIGELFF.

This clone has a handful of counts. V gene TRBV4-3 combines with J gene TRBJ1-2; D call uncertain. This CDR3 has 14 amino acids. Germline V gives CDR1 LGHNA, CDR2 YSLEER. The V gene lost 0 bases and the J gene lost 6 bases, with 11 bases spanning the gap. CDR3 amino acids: CASSQDRWEDGYTF. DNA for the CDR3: TGCGCCAGCAGCCAAGATAGGTGGGAGGATGGCTACACCTTC.

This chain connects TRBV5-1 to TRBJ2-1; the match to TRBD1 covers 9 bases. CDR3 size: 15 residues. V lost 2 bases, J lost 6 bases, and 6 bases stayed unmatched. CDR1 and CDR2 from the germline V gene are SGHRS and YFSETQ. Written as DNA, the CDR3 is TGCGCCAGCAGCTTACAGGGGGCGGAGTTCAATGAGCAGTTCTTC. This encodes CASSLQGAEFNEQFF.

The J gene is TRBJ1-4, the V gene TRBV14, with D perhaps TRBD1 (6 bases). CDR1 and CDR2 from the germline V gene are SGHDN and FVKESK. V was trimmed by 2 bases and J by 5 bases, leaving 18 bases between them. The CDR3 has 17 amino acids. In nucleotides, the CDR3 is TGTGCCAGCAGCCAACCGCGAGCGGCAGGGGAGAATGAAAAACTGTTTTTT. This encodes CASSQPRAAGENEKLFF.

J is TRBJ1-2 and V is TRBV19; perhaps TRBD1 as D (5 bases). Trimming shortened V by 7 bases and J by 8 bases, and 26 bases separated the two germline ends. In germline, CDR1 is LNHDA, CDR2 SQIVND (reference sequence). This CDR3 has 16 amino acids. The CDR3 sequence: CASNRILDTARLGYTF. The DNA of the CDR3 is TGTGCCAGTAATCGGATCCTGGACACTGCTCGCCTGGGCTACACCTTC. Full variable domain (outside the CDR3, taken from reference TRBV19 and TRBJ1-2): DGGITQSPKYLFRKEGQNVTLSCEQNLNHDAMYWYRQDPGQGLRLIYYSQIVNDFQKGDIAEGYSVSREKKESFPLTVTSAQKNPTAFYLCASNRILDTARLGYTFGSGTRLTVV.

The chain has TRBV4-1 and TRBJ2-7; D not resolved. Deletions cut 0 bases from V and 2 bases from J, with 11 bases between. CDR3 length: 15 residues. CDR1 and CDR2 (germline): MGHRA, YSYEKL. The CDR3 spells CASSQENGKPYEQYF. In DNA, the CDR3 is TGCGCCAGCAGCCAAGAGAACGGTAAACCCTACGAGCAGTACTTC.

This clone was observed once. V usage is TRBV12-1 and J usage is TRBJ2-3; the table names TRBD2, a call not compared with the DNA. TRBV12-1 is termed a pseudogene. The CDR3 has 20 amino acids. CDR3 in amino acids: CASSSSRTSGRRGSTDTQYF. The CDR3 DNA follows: TGTGCCAGCAGCTCCTCGAGGACTAGCGGGAGGAGGGGAAGCACAGATACGCAGTATTTT.

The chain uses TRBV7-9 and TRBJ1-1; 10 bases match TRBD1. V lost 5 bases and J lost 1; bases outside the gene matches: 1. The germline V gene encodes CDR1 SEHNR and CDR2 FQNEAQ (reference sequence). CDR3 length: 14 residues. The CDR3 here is CASSRTGGNTEAFF. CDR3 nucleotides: TGTGCCAGCAGCCGGACAGGGGGGAACACTGAAGCTTTCTTT.

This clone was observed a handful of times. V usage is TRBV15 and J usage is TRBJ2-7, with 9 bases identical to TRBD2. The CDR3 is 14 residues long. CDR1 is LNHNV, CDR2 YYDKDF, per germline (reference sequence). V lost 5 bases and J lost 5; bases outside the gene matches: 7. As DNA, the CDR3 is TGTGCCACCAGCCTTAGCGGGAGCAGCCACGAGCAGTACTTC. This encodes CATSLSGSSHEQYF.

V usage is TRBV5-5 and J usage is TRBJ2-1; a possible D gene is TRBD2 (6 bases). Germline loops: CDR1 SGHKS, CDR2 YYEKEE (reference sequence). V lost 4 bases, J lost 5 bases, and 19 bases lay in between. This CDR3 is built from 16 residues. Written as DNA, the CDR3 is TGTGCCAGCAGCGGCGTGTTCGGGGGAAGCGACAATGAGCAGTTCTTC. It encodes CASSGVFGGSDNEQFF.

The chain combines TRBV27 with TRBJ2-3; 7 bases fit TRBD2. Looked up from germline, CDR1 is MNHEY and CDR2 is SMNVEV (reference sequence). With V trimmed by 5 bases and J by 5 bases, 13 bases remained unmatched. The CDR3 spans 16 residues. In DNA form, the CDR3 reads TGTGCCAGCAGTAAGGAGCGGGAACCACAAGTAGATACGCAGTATTTT. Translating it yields CASSKEREPQVDTQYF.

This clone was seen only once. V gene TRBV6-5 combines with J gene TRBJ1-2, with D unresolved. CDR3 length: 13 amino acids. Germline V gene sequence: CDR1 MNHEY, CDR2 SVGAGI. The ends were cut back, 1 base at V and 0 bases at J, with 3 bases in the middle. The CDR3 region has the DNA TGTGCCAGCAGTTACTTCTCTAACTATGGCTACACCTTC. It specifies CASSYFSNYGYTF.

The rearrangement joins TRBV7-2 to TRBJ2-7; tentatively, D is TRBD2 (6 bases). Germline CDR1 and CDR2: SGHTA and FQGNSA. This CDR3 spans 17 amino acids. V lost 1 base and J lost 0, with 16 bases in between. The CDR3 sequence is CASSLVARGIGSYEQYF. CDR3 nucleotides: TGTGCCAGCAGCTTAGTAGCTCGGGGGATTGGCTCCTACGAGCAGTACTTC.

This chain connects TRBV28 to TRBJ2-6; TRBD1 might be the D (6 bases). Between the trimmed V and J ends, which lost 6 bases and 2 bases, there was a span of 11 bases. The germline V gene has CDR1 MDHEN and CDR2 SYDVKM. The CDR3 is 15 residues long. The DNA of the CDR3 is TGTGCCAGCAGATACAGGGTTGCTGGGGCCAACGTCCTGACTTTC. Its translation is CASRYRVAGANVLTF. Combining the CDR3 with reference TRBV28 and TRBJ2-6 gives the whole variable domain DVKVTQSSRYLVKRTGEKVFLECVQDMDHENMFWYRQDPGLGLRLIYFSYDVKMKEKGDIPEGYSVSREKKERFSLILESASTNQTSMYLCASRYRVAGANVLTFGAGSRLTVL.

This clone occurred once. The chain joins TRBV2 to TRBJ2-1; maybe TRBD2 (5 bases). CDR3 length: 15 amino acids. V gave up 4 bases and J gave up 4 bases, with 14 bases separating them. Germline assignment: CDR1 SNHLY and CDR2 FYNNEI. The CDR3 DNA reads TGTGCCAGCAGTGTAGGAGCACGGGGTTACAATGAGCAGTTCTTC. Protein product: CASSVGARGYNEQFF.

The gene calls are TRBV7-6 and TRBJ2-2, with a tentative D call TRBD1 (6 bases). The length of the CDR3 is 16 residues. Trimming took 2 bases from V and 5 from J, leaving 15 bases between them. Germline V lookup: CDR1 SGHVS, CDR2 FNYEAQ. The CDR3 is CASSLKVGRGTGELFF. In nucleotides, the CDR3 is TGTGCCAGCAGCTTAAAAGTCGGCAGGGGTACCGGGGAGCTGTTTTTT.

The CDR3 nucleotides read TGTGCCAGCAGTTTGCCCACCTCCGACAGGGCCGAAGCCAAAAACATTCAGTACTTC. It is translated as CASSLPTSDRAEAKNIQYF. V usage is TRBV28 and J usage is TRBJ2-4; 7 nucleotides align to TRBD1. Germline CDR1 reads MDHEN; CDR2 reads SYDVKM. V lost 3 bases and J lost 0; bases outside the gene matches: 14. The CDR3 contains 19 residues.

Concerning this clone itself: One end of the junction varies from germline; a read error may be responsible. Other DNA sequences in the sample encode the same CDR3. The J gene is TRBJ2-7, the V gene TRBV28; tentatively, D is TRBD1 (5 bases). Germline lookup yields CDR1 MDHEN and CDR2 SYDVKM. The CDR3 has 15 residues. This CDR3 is CASSLQGTFPYEQYF. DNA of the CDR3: TGTGCCAGCAGCCTTCAGGGAACTTTCCCCTACGAACAGTACTTC.

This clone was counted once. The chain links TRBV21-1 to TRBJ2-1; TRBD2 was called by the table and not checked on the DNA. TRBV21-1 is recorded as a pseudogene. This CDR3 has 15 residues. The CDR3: CASSNWGGSRNEQFF. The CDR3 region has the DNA TGTGCCAGCAGCAACTGGGGGGGGTCGAGGAATGAGCAGTTCTTC.

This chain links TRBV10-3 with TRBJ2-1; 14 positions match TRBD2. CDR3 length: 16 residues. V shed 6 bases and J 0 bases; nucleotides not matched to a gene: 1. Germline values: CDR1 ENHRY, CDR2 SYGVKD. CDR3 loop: CAISGTSGSSYNEQFF. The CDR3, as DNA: TGTGCCATCAGCGGGACTAGCGGGAGCTCCTACAATGAGCAGTTCTTC.

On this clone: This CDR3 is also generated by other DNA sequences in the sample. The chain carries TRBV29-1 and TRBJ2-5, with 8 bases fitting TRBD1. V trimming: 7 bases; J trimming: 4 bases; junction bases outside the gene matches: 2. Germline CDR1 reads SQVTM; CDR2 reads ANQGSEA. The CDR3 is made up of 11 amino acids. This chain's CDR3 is CSATGGETQYF. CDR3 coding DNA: TGCAGCGCCACAGGGGGAGAGACCCAGTACTTC.

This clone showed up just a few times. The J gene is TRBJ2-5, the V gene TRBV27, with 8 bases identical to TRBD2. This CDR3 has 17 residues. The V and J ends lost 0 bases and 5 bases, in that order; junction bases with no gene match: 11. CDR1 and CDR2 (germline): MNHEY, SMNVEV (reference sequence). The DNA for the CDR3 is TGTGCCAGCAGTTTATCGCCTAGCGGGTACGGTGGGGAGACCCAGTACTTC. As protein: CASSLSPSGYGGETQYF.